This is a list of T cell receptor beta chains from one sample in a study of T-cell memory formation after mild COVID-19. Each CDR3 protein gets one entry after TCRdb re-called the 5' RACE reads with MiXCR. Of roughly 100,000 distinct CDR3 sequences in the sample, about 15% were seen once. Specimen: PBMCs or a T cell subset sorted from them (not recorded which). The receptors originated from a man between 18 and 29 years old who had mild COVID-19 (a few samples of this study predate the infection). Cell type and time point are not known. CDR3s include the opening cysteine and the closing phenylalanine or tryptophan. The D gene is left open where the match is weak. Not all rows give a size; the values are once, few, many and, for expanded clones, a class.

cdr3_aa cdr3_nt j_call clone_size v_call d_call
CSARGDTQYF TGCAGTGCGCGGGGAGATACGCAGTATTTT TRBJ2-3 few TRBV20-1 -
CASSDRTGAIDEQFF TGTGCCAGCAGTGACCGGACAGGGGCAATCGATGAGCAGTTCTTC TRBJ2-1 many TRBV6-4 TRBD1
CASSPRTSGVEQYF TGCGCCAGCAGCCCCAGGACTAGCGGGGTCGAGCAGTACTTC TRBJ2-7 few TRBV5-1 TRBD2
CASSLMGRADITDTQYF TGTGCCAGCAGTTTAATGGGCAGGGCCGATATCACAGATACGCAGTATTTT TRBJ2-3 few TRBV12-3/TRBV12-4 -
CASSKETDRLSNQPQHF TGTGCCAGCAGCAAAGAAACCGACAGGTTGAGCAATCAGCCCCAGCATTTT TRBJ1-5 few TRBV21-1 -
CASSQAEWRDRVYEQYF TGCGCCAGCAGCCAAGCGGAGTGGAGGGACAGGGTCTACGAGCAGTACTTC TRBJ2-7 - TRBV4-3 TRBD1
CSVPDDSSTDTQYF TGCAGCGTTCCCGACGACTCAAGCACAGATACGCAGTATTTT TRBJ2-3 few TRBV29-1 -
CASSLEEGATDTQYF TGTGCCAGCAGCTTAGAGGAGGGGGCCACAGATACGCAGTATTTT TRBJ2-3 few TRBV7-8 -
CASSFIGGKNTEAFF TGTGCCAGCAGTTTTATCGGTGGAAAAAACACTGAAGCTTTCTTT TRBJ1-1 - TRBV6-2/TRBV6-3 -
CASSQGPGGAPTDTQYF TGCGCCAGCAGCCAAGGTCCAGGGGGCGCCCCCACAGATACGCAGTATTTT TRBJ2-3 once TRBV4-3 TRBD1
CASGKGSTEAFF TGTGCTAGTGGTAAAGGGAGCACTGAAGCTTTCTTT TRBJ1-1 few TRBV12-5 -
CATSARSPHSSYNEQFF TGTGCCACCAGCGCCCGCTCCCCCCACAGCTCCTACAATGAGCAGTTCTTC TRBJ2-1 - TRBV15 -
CASSFSQDREAFF TGTGCCAGCAGCTTTTCCCAGGACAGGGAAGCTTTCTTT TRBJ1-1 few TRBV7-6 TRBD1